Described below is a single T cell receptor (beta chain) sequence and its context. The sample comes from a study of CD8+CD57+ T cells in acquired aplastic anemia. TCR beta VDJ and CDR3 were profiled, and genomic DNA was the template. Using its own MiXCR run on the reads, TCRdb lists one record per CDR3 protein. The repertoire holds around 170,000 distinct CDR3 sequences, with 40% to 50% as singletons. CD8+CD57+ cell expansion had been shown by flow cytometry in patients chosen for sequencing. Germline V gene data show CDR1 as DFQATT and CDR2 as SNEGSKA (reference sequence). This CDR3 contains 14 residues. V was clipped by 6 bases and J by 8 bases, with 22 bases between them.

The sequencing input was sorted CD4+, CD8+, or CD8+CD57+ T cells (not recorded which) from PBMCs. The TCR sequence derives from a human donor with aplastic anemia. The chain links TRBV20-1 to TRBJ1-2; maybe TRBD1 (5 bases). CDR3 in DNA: TGCAGTGCCCATGTGTCTACGGGACCTCGCGGCTACACCTTC. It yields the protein CSAHVSTGPRGYTF.